This is a list of T cell receptor beta chains from one sample in a study of sequential checkpoint blockade in melanoma. TCRdb's copy holds only in-frame clones and misses some; the assay was immunoSEQ multiplex PCR. The data contain approximately 21,000 clones, 82% of them seen just once; the ten biggest clones take up roughly 10%. The sequences come from CD8+ T cells sorted from blood (inferred from file names), collected from a patient given nivolumab and ipilimumab in sequence. Receptors originate from a human donor with melanoma. Both conserved end residues are part of each CDR3. Fields, in order: clone size, D gene, J gene, V gene, CDR3 DNA, CDR3 protein. A D gene is named only where the DNA matches it firmly. Clone size is shown for a subset of rows, as once, few, many or a class of expanded clone.

size: few; D: NA; J: TRBJ2-1; V: TRBV7-3; DNA: TGTGCCAGCAGCCCGGCGGGTGGCAATGAGCAGTTCTTC; CDR3: CASSPAGGNEQFF
size: NA; D: TRBD2; J: TRBJ2-1; V: TRBV25-1; DNA: TGTGCCAGCAGTGAAGGGGGGAGGGCCTCCTACAATGAGCAGTTCTTC; CDR3: CASSEGGRASYNEQFF
size: once; D: TRBD1; J: TRBJ1-4; V: TRBV19; DNA: TGTGCCAGTAGTAATTCCGGGACAGTTAATGAAAAACTGTTTTTT; CDR3: CASSNSGTVNEKLFF
size: once; D: NA; J: TRBJ1-1; V: TRBV29-1; DNA: TGCAGCGTTGGGGGGCGGAATGGGATGAACACTGAAGCTTTCTTT; CDR3: CSVGGRNGMNTEAFF
size: NA; D: TRBD1; J: TRBJ2-5; V: TRBV11-3; DNA: TGTGCCAGCAGCTTAGGCGCAGGACAGGGTAAAGAGACCCAGTACTTC; CDR3: CASSLGAGQGKETQYF
size: NA; D: TRBD2; J: TRBJ2-3; V: TRBV6-1; DNA: TGTGCCAGCATTATTCTAGCGGGGGTCACAGATACGCAGTATTTT; CDR3: CASIILAGVTDTQYF
size: NA; D: NA; J: TRBJ2-6; V: TRBV5-1; DNA: TGCGCCAGCAGCTTGTCTTCCAGCTCTGGGGCCAACGTCCTGACTTTC; CDR3: CASSLSSSSGANVLTF
size: NA; D: TRBD1; J: TRBJ2-7; V: TRBV25-1; DNA: TGTGCCAGCAAACGGGACAGGGGGGACGAGCAGTACTTC; CDR3: CASKRDRGDEQYF
size: NA; D: TRBD2; J: TRBJ2-7; V: TRBV6-1; DNA: TGTGCCAGCAGCGGCCGGGCGGGAGCTTTCGAGCAGTACTTC; CDR3: CASSGRAGAFEQYF
size: few; D: TRBD2; J: TRBJ2-7; V: TRBV10-1; DNA: TGCGCCAGCAGTGGGTCCGGGACTAGCGGTGACACCTACGAGCAGTACTTC; CDR3: CASSGSGTSGDTYEQYF
size: NA; D: TRBD2; J: TRBJ2-7; V: TRBV6-6; DNA: TGTGCCAGCACCCCCTGGGGGGGGTCCTACGAGCAGTACTTC; CDR3: CASTPWGGSYEQYF
size: NA; D: NA; J: TRBJ2-3; V: TRBV7-9; DNA: TGTGCCAGCAGCTGGACTGGGCCAGATACGCAGTATTTT; CDR3: CASSWTGPDTQYF
size: NA; D: TRBD2; J: TRBJ2-4; V: TRBV5-4; DNA: TGTGCCAGCAGCTCCCTGACTAGCGGGAGTAGTTGGGAAAACATTCAGTACTTC; CDR3: CASSSLTSGSSWENIQYF
size: NA; D: NA; J: TRBJ2-2; V: TRBV11-2; DNA: TGTGCCAGCAGCTTAAGCAACACCGGGGAGCTGTTTTTT; CDR3: CASSLSNTGELFF
size: NA; D: TRBD2; J: TRBJ2-3; V: TRBV2; DNA: TGTGCCAGCGGGATTAGCGGGATAGCTGGGAATACGCAGTATTTT; CDR3: CASGISGIAGNTQYF
size: NA; D: NA; J: TRBJ2-2; V: TRBV5-6; DNA: TGTGCCAGCAGCTTGTTGCAGGGTGTTTCCGGGGAGCTGTTTTTT; CDR3: CASSLLQGVSGELFF
size: NA; D: TRBD1; J: TRBJ2-7; V: TRBV28; DNA: TGTGCCAGCAGCCAACCGGGACAGAGCTCCTACGAGCAGTACTTC; CDR3: CASSQPGQSSYEQYF
size: NA; D: NA; J: TRBJ2-7; V: TRBV6-5; DNA: TGTGCCAGCAGCTCTTCGGGACACCACTACGAGCAGTACTTC; CDR3: CASSSSGHHYEQYF
size: once; D: NA; J: TRBJ2-5; V: TRBV9; DNA: TGTGCCAGCAGCCTCGCCGGCAGGGTGGAGACCCAGTACTTC; CDR3: CASSLAGRVETQYF
size: NA; D: TRBD1; J: TRBJ2-3; V: TRBV7-3; DNA: TGTGCCAGCAGCCTGGGACAGGCTAGCACAGATACGCAGTATTTT; CDR3: CASSLGQASTDTQYF
size: NA; D: TRBD1; J: TRBJ2-1; V: TRBV13; DNA: TGTGCCAGCAGCCGCGGGACAGGGGGCTCCCGGGGTGAGCAGTTCTTC; CDR3: CASSRGTGGSRGEQFF
size: NA; D: TRBD1; J: TRBJ2-5; V: TRBV4-1; DNA: TGCGCCAGCAGCCACCTATGGGACAGCCAAGAGACCCAGTACTTC; CDR3: CASSHLWDSQETQYF
size: NA; D: TRBD2; J: TRBJ2-3; V: TRBV4-3; DNA: TGCGCCAGCAGCCAAGCCGGGACTAGCGGGACAGATACGCAGTATTTT; CDR3: CASSQAGTSGTDTQYF
size: NA; D: TRBD1; J: TRBJ1-4; V: TRBV9; DNA: TGTGCCAGCAGCAGCCTCGGGACAGGGGAGAATGAAAAACTGTTTTTT; CDR3: CASSSLGTGENEKLFF
size: NA; D: NA; J: TRBJ1-2; V: TRBV28; DNA: TGTGCCAGCAGTTTCCGTAAAACTTCTTATGGCTACACCTTC; CDR3: CASSFRKTSYGYTF
size: NA; D: NA; J: TRBJ2-1; V: TRBV19; DNA: TGTGCCAGTAGTATTCCGCCGGGGTCCTACAATGAGCAGTTCTTC; CDR3: CASSIPPGSYNEQFF
size: NA; D: NA; J: TRBJ1-1; V: TRBV7-9; DNA: TGTGCCAGCATCCAGAACACTGAAGCTTTCTTT; CDR3: CASIQNTEAFF
size: NA; D: TRBD1; J: TRBJ1-5; V: TRBV19; DNA: TGTGCCAGTAGTCCGGACAGGGGGAGGGATCAGCCCCAGCATTTT; CDR3: CASSPDRGRDQPQHF
size: NA; D: TRBD1; J: TRBJ2-5; V: TRBV27; DNA: TGTGCCAGCAGCCTGGGACAGGGGGCGAGTGAGACCCAGTACTTC; CDR3: CASSLGQGASETQYF
size: NA; D: NA; J: TRBJ1-4; V: TRBV5-6; DNA: TGTGCCAGCAGCTTGCAAAATGAAAAACTGTTTTTT; CDR3: CASSLQNEKLFF
size: NA; D: TRBD2; J: TRBJ2-7; V: TRBV7-9; DNA: TGTGCCAGCAGCTCGCGGGGACTAGTTCAGGAGCAGTACTTC; CDR3: CASSSRGLVQEQYF